This passage covers 12 T cell receptor beta chains from one sample sequenced in a study of T cell responses to AZD1222 COVID-19 vaccine. Clones were read by immunoSEQ multiplex PCR, and TCRdb kept only the in-frame ones, dropping some. The sample shows some 83,000 clones, around 90% of them seen only once. The sample in question was peripheral blood, obtained on day 0 of AZD1222 vaccination. The receptor set was obtained from an adult in good health.

This clone showed up just a few times. This chain links TRBV4-2 with TRBJ1-3, with D uncertain. This CDR3 is built from 16 residues. Germline CDR1 is LGHNA and CDR2 is YNFKEQ. Trimming shortened V by 0 bases and J by 0 bases, and 9 bases separated the two germline ends. The CDR3 DNA reads as TGTGCCAGCAGCCAAGATACGGCTATCTCTGGAAACACCATATATTTT. Translation gives CASSQDTAISGNTIYF.

The J gene is TRBJ2-7, the V gene TRBV13; no definite D call. The V gene lost 4 bases and the J gene lost 5 bases, with 9 bases spanning the gap. The CDR3 totals 12 residues. Germline CDR1 PRHDT, CDR2 FYEKMQ (reference sequence). The CDR3 loop reads CASSSRAHEQYF. The CDR3 DNA follows: TGTGCCAGCAGCTCCCGGGCCCACGAGCAGTACTTC.

This clone occurred a few times. This rearrangement joins TRBV9 to TRBJ1-2; 9 bases align to TRBD1. Per the germline V gene, CDR1 is SGDLS and CDR2 is YYNGEE. The CDR3 is made up of 15 amino acids. Trimming removed 0 bases from V and 8 bases from J; junction bases left unmatched: 8. CDR3 nucleotide sequence: TGTGCCAGCAGCGTAGGGGGACAGGGAGCCATAGGCTACACCTTC. This gives the protein CASSVGGQGAIGYTF. The full variable domain, completed using reference TRBV9 and TRBJ1-2, is DSGVTQTPKHLITATGQRVTLRCSPRSGDLSVYWYQQSLDQGLQFLIQYYNGEERAKGNILERFSAQQFPDLHSELNLSSLELGDSALYFCASSVGGQGAIGYTFGSGTRLTVV.

The rearrangement uses TRBV4-1 and TRBJ1-1; 7 nucleotides align to TRBD1. The CDR3 consists of 14 residues. The V gene end was trimmed by 3 bases and the J gene end by 2 bases; junction bases not matched to a gene: 3. In germline, CDR1 is MGHRA, CDR2 YSYEKL. The CDR3 protein is CASSHRTGNTEAFF. DNA for the CDR3: TGCGCCAGCAGCCATCGGACAGGTAACACTGAAGCTTTCTTT.

V gene TRBV3-1 (or the pseudogene TRBV3-2) combines with J gene TRBJ1-1; the D is unclear. V was pared by 3 bases and J by 0 bases, with 8 bases between. The CDR3 spans 14 residues. Germline loops: CDR1 LGHDT, CDR2 YNNKEL (reference sequence). CDR3 loop: CASSHRTMNTEAFF. CDR3 sequence (DNA): TGTGCCAGCAGCCACCGTACCATGAACACTGAAGCTTTCTTT.

The V and J genes are TRBV25-1 and TRBJ2-2; D remains unclear. Germline CDR1 MGHDK, CDR2 SYGVNS. This CDR3 has 16 residues. V was trimmed by 2 bases and J by 2 bases, leaving 12 bases between them. In DNA form, the CDR3 reads TGTGCCAGCAGTGAAGTTGAAAACAGAAACACCGGGGAGCTGTTTTTT. Translated, it gives CASSEVENRNTGELFF. The entire variable domain, with the rest obtained from reference TRBV25-1 and TRBJ2-2, is as follows: EADIYQTPRYLVIGTGKKITLECSQTMGHDKMYWYQQDPGMELHLIHYSYGVNSTEKGDLSSESTVSRIRTEHFPLTLESARPSHTSQYLCASSEVENRNTGELFFGEGSRLTVL.

V gene TRBV18 combines with J gene TRBJ2-5, with a possible D match to TRBD1 (6 bases). The CDR3 sequence is 15 residues long. The V end lost 4 bases, the J end lost 4 bases, and 16 bases lay between the germline ends. Germline CDR1 is KGHSH and CDR2 is LQKENI. The DNA of the CDR3 is TGTGCCAGCTCACTTGAGACAGGTGGGAGAGAGACCCAGTACTTC. It yields the protein CASSLETGGRETQYF. Full variable domain (outside the CDR3, taken from reference TRBV18 and TRBJ2-5): NAGVMQNPRHLVRRRGQEARLRCSPMKGHSHVYWYRQLPEEGLKFMVYLQKENIIDESGMPKERFSAEFPKEGPSILRIQQVVRGDSAAYFCASSLETGGRETQYFGPGTRLLVL.

The chain recombines TRBV6-5 with TRBJ2-7, with D unclear. In germline, CDR1 is MNHEY, CDR2 SVGAGI. This CDR3 is 13 amino acids long. V gave up 6 bases and J gave up 0 bases, with 9 bases separating them. CDR3 sequence: CASRSPPSYEQYF. CDR3 bases: TGTGCCAGCAGGAGCCCTCCCTCCTACGAGCAGTACTTC.

The CDR3 nucleotides are TGTGCCAGCAGCCTCCCCGGGGGGGGAATCAGCTACACCTTC. Translation gives CASSLPGGGISYTF. The chain combines TRBV6-6 with TRBJ1-2; D is possibly TRBD1 (5 bases). V was clipped by 6 bases and J by 9 bases, with 20 bases between them. Germline values: CDR1 MNHNY, CDR2 SVGAGI (reference sequence). This CDR3 spans 14 amino acids.

CDR3 in amino acids: CASSLDRTGFGSNQPQHF. CDR3 DNA sequence: TGTGCCAGCAGCTTAGATCGGACAGGGTTCGGGAGCAATCAGCCCCAGCATTTT. The chain couples TRBV11-2 to TRBJ1-5; 8 bases map to TRBD1. V lost 0 bases and J lost 1; bases outside the gene matches: 8. Germline CDR1 SGHAT, CDR2 FQNNGV. This CDR3 has 18 amino acids.

V is TRBV11-3 and J is TRBJ2-5; D not certain. This CDR3 comprises 13 residues. Trimming shortened V by 4 bases and J by 5 bases, and 11 bases separated the two germline ends. Germline lookup yields CDR1 SGHNT and CDR2 YENEEA. CDR3 DNA sequence: TGTGCCAGCAGCTCCCGCCCGAAGGAGACCCAGTACTTC. It translates to CASSSRPKETQYF.

The table lists this clone with a count of one. The gene calls are TRBV7-3 and TRBJ1-6; 10 bases agree with TRBD1. J lost 8 bases, V lost 3 bases, and 7 bases had no gene match. This CDR3 contains 16 residues. Germline V CDR1 and CDR2: SGHTA, FQGTGA. This CDR3 reads CASSLTGGAPHSPLHF. In DNA, the CDR3 is TGTGCCAGCAGCTTGACAGGGGGCGCCCCGCATTCACCCCTCCACTTT.